This T cell receptor (beta chain) was identified in a study of T cells in Graves' hyperthyroidism and ophthalmopathy. The overall study: Peripheral blood collection took place at initial diagnosis, before any treatment.

TCR beta CDR3 sequences were amplified from RNA transcripts. The primer set for the first-round RT-PCR of the TCR CDR3 was HTBI. Each CDR3 protein is one row after TCRdb ran MiXCR on the multiplex PCR reads. The data contain some 300,000 distinct CDR3 sequences, roughly 17% of them singletons. Remarks on this clonotype: A clone one base away is much larger, so this may be a read error. Lacking the conserved final phenylalanine or tryptophan, this CDR3 likely reflects a read error.

In patients aged 18 to 65, hyperthyroidism was newly diagnosed, with duration under 2 months. There are 11 residues in the CDR3. V was clipped by 5 bases and J by 3 bases, with 5 bases between them. From germline, CDR1 is MNHEY and CDR2 SVGEGT. The material sequenced was blood. This TCR was recovered from a man under 40 with Graves' hyperthyroidism. J is TRBJ2-7 and V is TRBV6-2 or TRBV6-3; the D is unclear. The CDR3 spells CASSNYYEQYL. The CDR3 coding sequence is TGTGCCAGCAGTAATTACTACGAGCAGTACCTC.